These 18 T cell receptor beta chains were all obtained from the same sample, sequenced in a study of cytomegalovirus exposure and HLA in healthy donors. With 60 Vbeta and 13 Jbeta primers, the PCR was carried out. Sequenced by immunoSEQ multiplex PCR; TCRdb stores in-frame clones only, minus some. The specimen's table records about 35,000 clones. Sequencing used PBMCs. These receptors originate from a man aged 35 to 55 in good health and CMV-seronegative.

With regard to this clone: A read error may produce the germline difference seen at one junction end. V gene TRBV28 combines with J gene TRBJ2-5, with D tentatively TRBD1 (6 bases). The CDR3 contains 15 residues. Germline V gives CDR1 MDHEN, CDR2 SYDVKM. For the CDR3, the DNA is TGTGCCAGCAGAAAGCGAGTCCCGGGACAAGGGACCCAGTACTTC. Translation: CASRKRVPGQGTQYF.

The V and J genes are TRBV5-6 and TRBJ2-7; tentative D call: TRBD1 (5 bases). CDR1 SGHDT and CDR2 YYEEEE come from the germline V gene. The CDR3 is 14 residues long. V was shortened by 4 bases and J by 5 bases, with 16 bases between the two germline ends. The DNA of the CDR3 is TGTGCCAGCAGCAGAACAGACAGTCACGACGAGCAGTACTTC. It yields the protein CASSRTDSHDEQYF.

The V call is TRBV28, the J call TRBJ2-5; no firm D call. V lost 5 bases, J lost 5 bases, and 12 bases lay in between. The CDR3 consists of 13 residues. Germline-derived CDR1 and CDR2 are MDHEN and SYDVKM. The CDR3 DNA follows: TGTGCCAGCAGTACTGGGCCTCCGGAGACCCAGTACTTC. Its translation: CASSTGPPETQYF.

The rearrangement uses TRBV30 and TRBJ1-5, with 8 bases lining up with TRBD1. V gave up 2 bases and J gave up 6 bases; unmatched junction bases: 3. Looked up from germline, CDR1 is GTSNPN and CDR2 is SVGIG (reference sequence). The CDR3 has 13 residues. DNA for the CDR3: TGTGCCTGGAGTTTCACAGGGGGTCAGCCCCAGCATTTT. Translation: CAWSFTGGQPQHF.

The chain combines TRBV11-3 with TRBJ1-2; D not certain. V dropped 5 bases and J dropped 4 bases, with 17 bases sitting between them. Germline assignment: CDR1 SGHNT and CDR2 YENEEA. This CDR3 has 15 residues. CDR3 residues: CASSPGEGFSYGYTF. The CDR3 DNA is TGTGCCAGCAGCCCCGGGGAGGGTTTCAGCTATGGCTACACCTTC.

The chain recombines TRBV20-1 with TRBJ2-7; D is undetermined. The germline gives CDR1 DFQATT, CDR2 SNEGSKA (reference sequence). Trimming shortened V by 5 bases and J by 2 bases, and 7 bases separated the two germline ends. This CDR3 region has 11 residues. The CDR3, as DNA: TGCAGTGCTTACAGAACCTACGAGCAGTACTTC. Its protein product is CSAYRTYEQYF.

The genes are TRBV7-9 and TRBJ1-1; 10 positions agree with TRBD1. This CDR3 region has 18 residues. The ends lost 5 bases at V and 0 bases at J; junction bases unmatched: 12. Germline V lookup: CDR1 SEHNR, CDR2 FQNEAQ (reference sequence). CDR3 residues: CASSPDRGHLRVNTEAFF. The CDR3 nucleotides read TGTGCCAGCAGCCCCGACAGGGGGCACCTAAGGGTGAACACTGAAGCTTTCTTT.

This rearrangement joins TRBV5-1 to TRBJ2-1; 7 bases map to TRBD2. V shed 1 base, J shed 7 bases, and the junction held 11 bases outside the gene matches. The germline V gene has CDR1 SGHRS and CDR2 YFSETQ. CDR3 size: 16 residues. In nucleotides, the CDR3 is TGCGCCAGCAGCTTGACTGGGGGAGGGGCGGGGAATGAGCAGTTCTTC. This sequence encodes CASSLTGGGAGNEQFF.

The rearrangement joins TRBV29-1 to TRBJ1-1, with 8 positions matching TRBD1. CDR1 is SQVTM, CDR2 ANQGSEA, per germline. With V trimmed by 6 bases and J by 1 base, 1 base remained unmatched. CDR3 size: 12 residues. The CDR3 here is CSVGTGNTEAFF. The CDR3 nucleotides read TGCAGCGTGGGGACAGGGAACACTGAAGCTTTCTTT.

CDR3 sequence (DNA): TGCGCCAGCAGCTTGGCGGCGGAGAATGGCTACACCTTC. Its translation is CASSLAAENGYTF. The chain has TRBV5-1 and TRBJ1-2; D not resolved. CDR3 size: 13 residues. Germline V gene data show CDR1 as SGHRS and CDR2 as YFSETQ. The V end was cut by 0 bases, the J end by 6 bases, with 9 bases between.

The chain is built from TRBV5-6 and TRBJ2-1, with 12 bases aligning to TRBD2. From germline, CDR1 is SGHDT and CDR2 YYEEEE. The CDR3 extends over 15 amino acids. Unmatched junction bases numbered 5, after V lost 0 bases and J lost 10 bases. CDR3 in amino acids: CASSLVASGRAEQFF. In nucleotides, the CDR3 is TGTGCCAGCAGCTTGGTGGCTAGCGGGAGGGCCGAGCAGTTCTTC.

The rearrangement links TRBV30 to TRBJ1-1; 8 bases are a match to TRBD1. This CDR3 spans 15 amino acids. Per germline, CDR1 GTSNPN and CDR2 SVGIG (reference sequence). The junction had 6 bases not matched to a gene; V was cut back by 2 bases and J by 1 base. CDR3 loop: CAWSTGQGRNTEAFF. The DNA for the CDR3 is TGTGCCTGGAGTACCGGACAGGGAAGGAACACTGAAGCTTTCTTT.

The rearrangement links TRBV28 to TRBJ1-4; D gene uncertain. This CDR3 has 15 amino acids. Trimming shortened V by 6 bases and J by 2 bases, and 13 bases separated the two germline ends. The germline V gene has CDR1 MDHEN and CDR2 SYDVKM. DNA for the CDR3: TGTGCCAGCAGCCTATACCAACGGACTAATGAAAAACTGTTTTTT. Its translation: CASSLYQRTNEKLFF.

About this clone itself: Additional DNA sequences in this sample encode the identical CDR3. The chain couples TRBV28 to TRBJ2-7, with TRBD2 matching over 14 bases. The CDR3 length is 16 residues. In germline, CDR1 is MDHEN, CDR2 SYDVKM. V lost 5 bases, J lost 4 bases, and 7 bases stayed unmatched. The CDR3, as DNA: TGTGCCAGCAGTCTATCCGGGACTAGCGGGAGTTACGAGCAGTACTTC. This encodes CASSLSGTSGSYEQYF. The variable domain in full, completed from reference TRBV28 and TRBJ2-7, reads DVKVTQSSRYLVKRTGEKVFLECVQDMDHENMFWYRQDPGLGLRLIYFSYDVKMKEKGDIPEGYSVSREKKERFSLILESASTNQTSMYLCASSLSGTSGSYEQYFGPGTRLTVT.

V gene TRBV4-1 combines with J gene TRBJ2-7, with D tentatively TRBD1 (6 bases). Trimming stripped 2 bases from V and 3 bases from J, with 8 bases between. The CDR3 sequence is 13 residues long. Germline V gene lookup returns CDR1 MGHRA and CDR2 YSYEKL. The CDR3, as DNA: TGCGCCAGCAGCCAACAACAGGGCTACGAGCAGTACTTC. Its translation: CASSQQQGYEQYF.

This chain links TRBV13 with TRBJ2-7; 9 bases align to TRBD2. This CDR3 region has 14 residues. CDR1 and CDR2 (germline): PRHDT, FYEKMQ (reference sequence). After removal of 5 bases from V and 3 bases from J, the junction contained 5 bases not matched to a gene. CDR3 sequence (DNA): TGTGCCAGCAGCAGGACTAGCGAGAGCTACGAGCAGTACTTC. The encoded protein is CASSRTSESYEQYF.

The chain uses TRBV30 and TRBJ1-5; D remains unclear. V lost 2 bases and J lost 7, with 12 bases in between. Germline-derived CDR1 and CDR2 are GTSNPN and SVGIG (reference sequence). This CDR3 is 13 amino acids long. The CDR3 nucleotides read TGTGCCTGGAGTATGTCAGCGAGACAGCCCCAGCATTTT. Translating gives CAWSMSARQPQHF.

The rearrangement uses TRBV30 and TRBJ2-2, with a tentative D call TRBD1 (6 bases). V lost 2 bases to trimming and J lost 7 bases, with 14 bases between them. Germline V lookup: CDR1 GTSNPN, CDR2 SVGIG (reference sequence). The CDR3 contains 14 residues. The CDR3 nucleotides are TGTGCCTGGAGTAGGGGGATAAGGGTCGGGGAGCTGTTTTTT. This sequence encodes CAWSRGIRVGELFF.